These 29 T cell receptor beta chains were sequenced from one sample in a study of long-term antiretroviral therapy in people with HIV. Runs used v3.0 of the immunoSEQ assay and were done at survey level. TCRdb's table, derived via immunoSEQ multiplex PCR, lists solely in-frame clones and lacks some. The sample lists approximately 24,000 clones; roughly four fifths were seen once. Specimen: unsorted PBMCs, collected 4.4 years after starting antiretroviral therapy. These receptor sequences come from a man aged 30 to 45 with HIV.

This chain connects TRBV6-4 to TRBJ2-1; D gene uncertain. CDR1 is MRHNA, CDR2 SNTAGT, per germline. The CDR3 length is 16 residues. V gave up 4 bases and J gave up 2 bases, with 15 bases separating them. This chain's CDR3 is CASSVEATAPYNEQFF. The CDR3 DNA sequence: TGTGCCAGCAGTGTAGAGGCTACAGCTCCCTACAATGAGCAGTTCTTC.

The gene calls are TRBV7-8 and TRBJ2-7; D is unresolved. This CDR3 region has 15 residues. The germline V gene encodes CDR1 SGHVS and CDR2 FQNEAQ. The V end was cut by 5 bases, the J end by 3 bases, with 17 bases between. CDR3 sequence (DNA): TGTGCCAGCAGCCCCGGAACCTATATCGGCTACGAGCAGTACTTC. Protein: CASSPGTYIGYEQYF.

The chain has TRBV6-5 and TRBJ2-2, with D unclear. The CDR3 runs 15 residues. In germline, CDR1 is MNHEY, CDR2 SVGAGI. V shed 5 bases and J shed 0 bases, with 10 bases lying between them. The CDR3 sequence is CASSTGFANTGELFF. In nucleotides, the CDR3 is TGTGCCAGCAGTACTGGGTTCGCGAACACCGGGGAGCTGTTTTTT.

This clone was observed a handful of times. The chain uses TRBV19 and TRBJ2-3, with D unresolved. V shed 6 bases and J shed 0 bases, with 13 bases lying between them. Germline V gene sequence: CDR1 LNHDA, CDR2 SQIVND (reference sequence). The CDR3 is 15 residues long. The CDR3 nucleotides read TGTGCCAGTAGCCCAGGATTATCTAGCACAGATACGCAGTATTTT. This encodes CASSPGLSSTDTQYF.

The CDR3, as DNA: TGTGCCAGCAGCTCCAAAATACACACGAATCAGCCCCAGCATTTT. Its translation is CASSSKIHTNQPQHF. The rearrangement joins TRBV5-5 to TRBJ1-5; D unclear. Looked up from germline, CDR1 is SGHKS and CDR2 is YYEKEE (reference sequence). The ends were cut back, 3 bases at V and 4 bases at J, with 14 bases in the middle. CDR3 length: 15 residues.

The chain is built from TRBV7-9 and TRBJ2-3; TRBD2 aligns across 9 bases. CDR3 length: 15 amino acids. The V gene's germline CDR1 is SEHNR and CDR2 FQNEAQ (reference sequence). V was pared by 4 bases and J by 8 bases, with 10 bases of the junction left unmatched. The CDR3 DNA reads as TGTGCCAGCAGCTCAAGACTAGCGGAGGGTGGTACGCAGTATTTT. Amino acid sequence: CASSSRLAEGGTQYF.

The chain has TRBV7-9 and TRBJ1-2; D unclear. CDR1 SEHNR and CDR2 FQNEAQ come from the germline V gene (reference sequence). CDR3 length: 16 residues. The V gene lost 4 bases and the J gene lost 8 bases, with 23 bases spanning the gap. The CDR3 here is CASSSTTSIYSRGYTF. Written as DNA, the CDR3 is TGTGCCAGCAGCTCCACGACCTCCATATACTCGAGGGGCTACACCTTC.

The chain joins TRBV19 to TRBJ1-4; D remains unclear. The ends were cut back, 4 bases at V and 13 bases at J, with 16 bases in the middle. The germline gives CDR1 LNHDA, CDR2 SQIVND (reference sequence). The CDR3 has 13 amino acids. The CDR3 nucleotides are TGTGCCAGTAGTACCCGCCGGGAGCTCGGACTGTTTTTT. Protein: CASSTRRELGLFF.

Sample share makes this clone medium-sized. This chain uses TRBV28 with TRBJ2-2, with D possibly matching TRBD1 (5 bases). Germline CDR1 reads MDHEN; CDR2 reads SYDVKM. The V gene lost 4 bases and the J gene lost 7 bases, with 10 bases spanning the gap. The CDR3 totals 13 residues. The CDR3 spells CASSSIGDGELFF. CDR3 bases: TGTGCCAGCAGTTCTATAGGGGACGGGGAGCTGTTTTTT. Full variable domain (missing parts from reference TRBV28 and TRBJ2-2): DVKVTQSSRYLVKRTGEKVFLECVQDMDHENMFWYRQDPGLGLRLIYFSYDVKMKEKGDIPEGYSVSREKKERFSLILESASTNQTSMYLCASSSIGDGELFFGEGSRLTVL.

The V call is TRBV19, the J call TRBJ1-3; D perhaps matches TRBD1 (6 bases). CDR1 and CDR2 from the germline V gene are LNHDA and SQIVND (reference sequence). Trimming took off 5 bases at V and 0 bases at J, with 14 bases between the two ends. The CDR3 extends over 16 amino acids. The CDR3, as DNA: TGTGCCAGTAGTCCTGACAGGTCTCTCTCTGGAAACACCATATATTTT. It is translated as CASSPDRSLSGNTIYF.

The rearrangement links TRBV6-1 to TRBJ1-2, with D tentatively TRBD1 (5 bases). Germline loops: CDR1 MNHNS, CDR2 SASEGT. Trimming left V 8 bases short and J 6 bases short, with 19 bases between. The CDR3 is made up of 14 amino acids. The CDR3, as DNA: TGTGCCAGCCAAGCCCAGGGACTTGTTGATGGCTACACCTTC. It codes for CASQAQGLVDGYTF.

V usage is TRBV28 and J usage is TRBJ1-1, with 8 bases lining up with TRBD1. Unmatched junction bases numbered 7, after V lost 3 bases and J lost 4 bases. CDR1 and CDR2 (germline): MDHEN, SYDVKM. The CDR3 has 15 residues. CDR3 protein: CASSLDRDLFTEAFF. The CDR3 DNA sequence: TGTGCCAGCAGTTTGGACAGGGATCTGTTCACTGAAGCTTTCTTT.

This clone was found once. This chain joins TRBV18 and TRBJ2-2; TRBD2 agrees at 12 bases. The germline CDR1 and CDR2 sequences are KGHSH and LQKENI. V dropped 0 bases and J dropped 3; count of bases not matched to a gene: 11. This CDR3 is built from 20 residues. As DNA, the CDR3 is TGTGCCAGCTCACCACCGTTAGGACTAGCGGGAAGGAGATACACCGGGGAGCTGTTTTTT. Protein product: CASSPPLGLAGRRYTGELFF.

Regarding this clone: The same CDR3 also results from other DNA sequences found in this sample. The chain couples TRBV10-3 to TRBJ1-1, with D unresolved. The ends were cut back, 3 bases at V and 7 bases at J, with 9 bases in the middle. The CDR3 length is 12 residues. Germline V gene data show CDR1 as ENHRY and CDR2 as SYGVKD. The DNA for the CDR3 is TGTGCCATCAGTGATAGAGGAGTTGAAGCTTTCTTT. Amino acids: CAISDRGVEAFF.

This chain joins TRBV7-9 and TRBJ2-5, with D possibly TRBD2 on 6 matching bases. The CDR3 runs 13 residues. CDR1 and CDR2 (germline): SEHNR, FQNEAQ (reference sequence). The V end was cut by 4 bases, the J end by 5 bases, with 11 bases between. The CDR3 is CASSWGLSETQYF. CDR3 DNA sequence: TGTGCCAGCAGCTGGGGACTTTCTGAGACCCAGTACTTC. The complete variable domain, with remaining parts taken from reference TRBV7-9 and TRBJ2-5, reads DTGVSQNPRHKITKRGQNVTFRCDPISEHNRLYWYRQTLGQGPEFLTYFQNEAQLEKSRLLSDRFSAERPKGSFSTLEIQRTEQGDSAMYLCASSWGLSETQYFGPGTRLLVL.

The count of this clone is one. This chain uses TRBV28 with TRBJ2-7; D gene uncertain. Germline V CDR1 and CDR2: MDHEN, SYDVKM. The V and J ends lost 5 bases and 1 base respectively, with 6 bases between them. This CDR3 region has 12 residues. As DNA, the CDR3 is TGTGCCAGCAGTGCTCTTTCCTACGAGCAGTACTTC. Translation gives CASSALSYEQYF.

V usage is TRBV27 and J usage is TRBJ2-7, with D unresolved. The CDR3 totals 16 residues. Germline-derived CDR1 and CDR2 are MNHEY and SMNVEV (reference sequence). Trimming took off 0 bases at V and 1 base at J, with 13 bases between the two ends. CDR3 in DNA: TGTGCCAGCAGTTTATCGGCGGTCGCAGCTTCCTACGAGCAGTACTTC. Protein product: CASSLSAVAASYEQYF.

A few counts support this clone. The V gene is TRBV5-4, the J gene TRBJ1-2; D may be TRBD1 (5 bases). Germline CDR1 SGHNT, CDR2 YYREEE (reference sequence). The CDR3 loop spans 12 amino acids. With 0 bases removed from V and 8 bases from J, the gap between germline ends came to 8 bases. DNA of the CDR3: TGTGCCAGCAGCTTGGCAGGGACGGGCTACACCTTC. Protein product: CASSLAGTGYTF.

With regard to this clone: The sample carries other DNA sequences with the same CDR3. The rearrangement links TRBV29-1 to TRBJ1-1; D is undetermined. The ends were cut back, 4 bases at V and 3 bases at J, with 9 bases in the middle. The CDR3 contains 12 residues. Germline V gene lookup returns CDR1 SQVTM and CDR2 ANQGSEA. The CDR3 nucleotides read TGCAGCGTTGTGTGGGATCACACTGAAGCTTTCTTT. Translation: CSVVWDHTEAFF.

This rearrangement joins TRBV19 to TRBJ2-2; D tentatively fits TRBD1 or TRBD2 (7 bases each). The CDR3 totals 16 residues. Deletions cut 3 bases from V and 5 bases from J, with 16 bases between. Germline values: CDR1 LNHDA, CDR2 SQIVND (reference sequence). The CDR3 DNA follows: TGTGCCAGTAGTATCCCAGGGGGGGCTGGGACCGGGGAGCTGTTTTTT. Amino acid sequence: CASSIPGGAGTGELFF.

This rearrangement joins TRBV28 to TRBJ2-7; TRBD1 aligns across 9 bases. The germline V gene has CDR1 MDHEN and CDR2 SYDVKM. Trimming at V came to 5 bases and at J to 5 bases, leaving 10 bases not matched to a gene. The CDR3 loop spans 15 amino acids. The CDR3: CASSTIGTGTHEQYF. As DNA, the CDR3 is TGTGCCAGCAGTACCATCGGGACAGGGACCCACGAGCAGTACTTC.

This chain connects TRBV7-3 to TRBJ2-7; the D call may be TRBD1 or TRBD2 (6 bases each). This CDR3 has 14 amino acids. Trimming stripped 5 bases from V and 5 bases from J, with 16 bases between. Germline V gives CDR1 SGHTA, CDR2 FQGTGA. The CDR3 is CASSEKGGFDEQYF. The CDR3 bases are TGTGCCAGCAGCGAAAAGGGGGGTTTCGACGAGCAGTACTTC.

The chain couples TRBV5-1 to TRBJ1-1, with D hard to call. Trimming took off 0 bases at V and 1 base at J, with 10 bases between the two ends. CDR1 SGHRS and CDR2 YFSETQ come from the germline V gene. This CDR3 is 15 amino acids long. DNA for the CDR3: TGCGCCAGCAGCTTGGAAGATCGGAGGAACACTGAAGCTTTCTTT. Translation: CASSLEDRRNTEAFF. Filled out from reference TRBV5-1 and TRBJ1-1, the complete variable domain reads KAGVTQTPRYLIKTRGQQVTLSCSPISGHRSVSWYQQTPGQGLQFLFEYFSETQRNKGNFPGRFSGRQFSNSRSEMNVSTLELGDSALYLCASSLEDRRNTEAFFGQGTRLTVV.

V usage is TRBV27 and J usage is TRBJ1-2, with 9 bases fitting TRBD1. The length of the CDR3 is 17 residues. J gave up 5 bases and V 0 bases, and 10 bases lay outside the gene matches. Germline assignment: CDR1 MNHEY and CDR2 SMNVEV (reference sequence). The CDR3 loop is CASSLSGTGLSPYGYTF. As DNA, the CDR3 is TGTGCCAGCAGTTTATCCGGGACAGGGTTAAGTCCTTATGGCTACACCTTC.

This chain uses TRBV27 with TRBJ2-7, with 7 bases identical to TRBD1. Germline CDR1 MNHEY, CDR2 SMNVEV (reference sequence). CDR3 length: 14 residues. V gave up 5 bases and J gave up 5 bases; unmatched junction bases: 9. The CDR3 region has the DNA TGTGCCAGCAGTATTAACTACAGGGGCCACGAGCAGTACTTC. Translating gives CASSINYRGHEQYF.

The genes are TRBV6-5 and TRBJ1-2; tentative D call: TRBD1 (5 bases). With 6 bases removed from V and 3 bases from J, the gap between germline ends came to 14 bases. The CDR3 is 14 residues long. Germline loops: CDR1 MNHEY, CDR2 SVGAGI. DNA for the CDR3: TGTGCCAGCAGATTCAGGGCGTACGACTATGGCTACACCTTC. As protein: CASRFRAYDYGYTF.

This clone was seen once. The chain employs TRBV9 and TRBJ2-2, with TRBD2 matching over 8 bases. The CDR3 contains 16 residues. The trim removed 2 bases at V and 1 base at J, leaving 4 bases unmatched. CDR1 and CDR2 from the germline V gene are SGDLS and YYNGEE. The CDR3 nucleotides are TGTGCCAGCAGCGTGAGAGCGGGGGAGAACACCGGGGAGCTGTTTTTT. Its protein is CASSVRAGENTGELFF.

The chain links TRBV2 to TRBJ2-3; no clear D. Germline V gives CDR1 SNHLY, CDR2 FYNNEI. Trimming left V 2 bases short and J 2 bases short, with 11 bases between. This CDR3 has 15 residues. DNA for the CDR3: TGTGCCAGCAGTGAATGGGTAGCCGACACAGATACGCAGTATTTT. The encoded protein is CASSEWVADTDTQYF. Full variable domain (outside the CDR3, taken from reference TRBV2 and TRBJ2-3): EPEVTQTPSHQVTQMGQEVILRCVPISNHLYFYWYRQILGQKVEFLVSFYNNEISEKSEIFDDQFSVERPDGSNFTLKIRSTKLEDSAMYFCASSEWVADTDTQYFGPGTRLTVL.

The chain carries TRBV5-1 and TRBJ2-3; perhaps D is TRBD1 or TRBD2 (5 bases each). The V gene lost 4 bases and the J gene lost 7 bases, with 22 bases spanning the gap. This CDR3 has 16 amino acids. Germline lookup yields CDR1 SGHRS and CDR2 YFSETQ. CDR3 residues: CASSVTGTEQGYTQYF. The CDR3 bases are TGCGCCAGCAGCGTCACCGGGACGGAGCAAGGGTATACGCAGTATTTT.